Following are 8 T cell receptor beta chains from one sample sequenced in a study of T cells in Graves' hyperthyroidism and ophthalmopathy. Using RNA transcripts as the source, TCR beta CDR3 regions were amplified. Initially, a first-round RT-PCR of the TCR CDR3 employed the HTBI primer set. TCRdb ran MiXCR on the multiplex PCR reads and lists one entry per CDR3 protein. Of about 600,000 distinct CDR3 sequences in the sample, about 15% are singletons; the top ten hold around 13%. Sample: blood. The origin of the receptors is a woman in her forties or fifties with Graves' ophthalmopathy.

This clonotype was seen ten or more times. This chain uses TRBV20-1 with TRBJ2-5, with D unclear. The germline V gene encodes CDR1 DFQATT and CDR2 SNEGSKA (reference sequence). The CDR3 spans 13 residues. The ends were cut back, 3 bases at V and 4 bases at J, with 12 bases in the middle. CDR3 in DNA: TGCAGTGCTAGTCGGGTGGCGATAGAGACCCAGTACTTC. It yields the protein CSASRVAIETQYF.

The chain links TRBV11-1 to TRBJ2-1; TRBD1 might be the D (7 bases). In germline, CDR1 is SGHAT, CDR2 FQDESV (reference sequence). The CDR3 length is 16 residues. V gave up 4 bases and J gave up 5 bases, with 18 bases separating them. DNA of the CDR3: TGTGCCAGCAGCTCATCACCAGGGGGGCCTCACAATGAGCAGTTCTTC. It translates to CASSSSPGGPHNEQFF.

This clonotype has a count of ten or more. The chain has TRBV2 and TRBJ2-7; TRBD2 is a possible D gene (6 bases). Between the trimmed V and J ends, which lost 4 bases and 6 bases, there was a span of 16 bases. The germline CDR1 and CDR2 sequences are SNHLY and FYNNEI. This CDR3 spans 14 amino acids. CDR3 DNA sequence: TGTGCCAGCAGTGGGAGGGACCATACTACCGAGCAGTACTTC. It yields the protein CASSGRDHTTEQYF.

This clonotype has ten or more counts. CDR3 DNA: TGTGCCAGCAGCAACGGGGGCCCCACTGAAGCTTTCTTT. Translation: CASSNGGPTEAFF. The gene calls are TRBV6-2 or TRBV6-3 and TRBJ1-1; tentatively, D is TRBD1 (6 bases). CDR3 length: 13 residues. Deletions cut 6 bases from V and 4 bases from J, with 12 bases between. Germline V lookup: CDR1 MNHEY, CDR2 SVGEGT.

A few counts support this clonotype. The chain is built from TRBV18 and TRBJ1-6, with D perhaps TRBD1 (6 bases). The CDR3 contains 16 residues. The germline CDR1 and CDR2 sequences are KGHSH and LQKENI. The V end lost 3 bases, the J end lost 7 bases, and 16 bases lay between the germline ends. The CDR3 sequence: CASSPLPGDTNSPLHF. DNA for the CDR3: TGTGCCAGCTCACCTCTCCCGGGGGACACGAATTCACCCCTCCACTTT.

The chain recombines TRBV7-8 with TRBJ2-1; 8 bases align to TRBD1. Germline V gene sequence: CDR1 SGHVS, CDR2 FQNEAQ. J was trimmed by 3 bases and V by 4 bases; bases with no gene match: 5. The CDR3 is made up of 15 amino acids. CDR3 residues: CASSSDRDVYNEQFF. DNA of the CDR3: TGTGCCAGCAGCTCGGACAGGGATGTCTACAATGAGCAGTTCTTC.

The chain uses TRBV5-1 and TRBJ2-7; 8 nucleotides line up with TRBD1. V was pared by 4 bases and J by 2 bases, with 5 bases of the junction left unmatched. This CDR3 has 14 residues. Germline CDR1 SGHRS, CDR2 YFSETQ. The CDR3 sequence: CASSKQQGAYEQYF. CDR3 sequence (DNA): TGCGCCAGCAGCAAACAACAGGGGGCCTACGAGCAGTACTTC.

This clonotype came up a few times. The rearrangement uses TRBV5-1 and TRBJ2-1; 9 positions match TRBD2. Losses at the gene ends were 4 bases for V and 6 bases for J; bases not matched to a gene: 8. The CDR3 sequence is 15 residues long. Germline-derived CDR1 and CDR2 are SGHRS and YFSETQ. This chain's CDR3 is CASSGGSSGANEQFF. The CDR3 DNA sequence: TGCGCCAGCAGCGGCGGATCTAGCGGGGCCAATGAGCAGTTCTTC. Supplemented by reference TRBV5-1 and TRBJ2-1, the full variable domain reads KAGVTQTPRYLIKTRGQQVTLSCSPISGHRSVSWYQQTPGQGLQFLFEYFSETQRNKGNFPGRFSGRQFSNSRSEMNVSTLELGDSALYLCASSGGSSGANEQFFGPGTRLTVL.